The rows below give T cell receptor beta chains drawn from one sample of a study of shared clonotypes between healthy human individuals. Produced via immunoSEQ multiplex PCR; TCRdb's table is partial and in-frame only. The table includes hundreds of thousands of clones, approximately 96% detected once. Specimen: naive CD8+ T cells sorted from blood. These receptors originate from a woman younger than 45 in good health. Both conserved end residues are part of each CDR3. A D gene is named only where the DNA matches it firmly. Part of the rows lack a size; the others show once, few, many or a class for expanded clones.

v_gene: TRBV10-2; abundance: -; j_gene: TRBJ2-3; d_gene: -; CDR3aa: CASTQGAGGTDTQYF; CDR3nt: TGCGCCAGCACCCAGGGGGCGGGAGGTACAGATACGCAGTATTTT
v_gene: TRBV2; abundance: -; j_gene: TRBJ2-3; d_gene: TRBD1; CDR3aa: CASSGDSGTDTQYF; CDR3nt: TGTGCCAGCAGTGGGGACAGCGGCACAGATACGCAGTATTTT
v_gene: TRBV28; abundance: -; j_gene: TRBJ2-3; d_gene: -; CDR3aa: CASRSRVADTQYF; CDR3nt: TGTGCCAGCAGGTCCCGGGTTGCAGATACGCAGTATTTT
v_gene: TRBV13; abundance: -; j_gene: TRBJ2-1; d_gene: -; CDR3aa: CASSLTETSYNEQFF; CDR3nt: TGTGCCAGCAGCCTTACTGAGACCTCCTACAATGAGCAGTTCTTC
v_gene: TRBV27; abundance: once; j_gene: TRBJ1-2; d_gene: -; CDR3aa: CASSYDPAGYGYTF; CDR3nt: TGTGCCAGCAGTTACGATCCGGCGGGCTATGGCTACACCTTC
v_gene: TRBV27; abundance: -; j_gene: TRBJ2-7; d_gene: TRBD2; CDR3aa: CASSLIAGAAGQYF; CDR3nt: TGTGCCAGCAGTCTCATAGCGGGAGCCGCCGGGCAGTACTTC
v_gene: TRBV7-8; abundance: -; j_gene: TRBJ2-2; d_gene: TRBD2; CDR3aa: CASSFGGLAGSTSGGELFF; CDR3nt: TGTGCCAGCAGCTTCGGTGGACTAGCGGGTTCCACATCGGGCGGGGAGCTGTTTTTT
v_gene: TRBV2; abundance: -; j_gene: TRBJ1-1; d_gene: -; CDR3aa: CASRLRVNTEAFF; CDR3nt: TGTGCCAGCAGGCTCAGGGTGAACACTGAAGCTTTCTTT
v_gene: TRBV7-9; abundance: -; j_gene: TRBJ2-7; d_gene: TRBD1; CDR3aa: CASSLPSDRGRNEQYF; CDR3nt: TGTGCCAGCAGCTTACCGTCCGACAGGGGGCGTAACGAGCAGTACTTC
v_gene: TRBV27; abundance: -; j_gene: TRBJ2-7; d_gene: -; CDR3aa: CASSSPRGSSYEQYF; CDR3nt: TGTGCCAGCAGTTCCCCTCGAGGTAGCTCCTACGAGCAGTACTTC
v_gene: TRBV27; abundance: -; j_gene: TRBJ1-2; d_gene: TRBD1; CDR3aa: CASKWTGAVHGYTF; CDR3nt: TGTGCCAGCAAATGGACAGGGGCGGTACATGGCTACACCTTC
v_gene: TRBV6-5; abundance: -; j_gene: TRBJ1-1; d_gene: -; CDR3aa: CASSYGTRNTEAFF; CDR3nt: TGTGCCAGCAGTTATGGGACGAGGAACACTGAAGCTTTCTTT
v_gene: TRBV5-1; abundance: -; j_gene: TRBJ2-3; d_gene: TRBD1; CDR3aa: CASSLEGARADTQYF; CDR3nt: TGCGCCAGCAGCTTGGAGGGGGCAAGGGCAGATACGCAGTATTTT
v_gene: TRBV16; abundance: -; j_gene: TRBJ1-2; d_gene: -; CDR3aa: CASSQMGGWGGGYTF; CDR3nt: TGTGCCAGCAGCCAAATGGGGGGTTGGGGTGGCGGCTACACCTTC
v_gene: TRBV25-1; abundance: -; j_gene: TRBJ2-4; d_gene: -; CDR3aa: CASSDTLEDIQYF; CDR3nt: TGTGCCAGCAGTGACACCCTAGAGGACATTCAGTACTTC
v_gene: TRBV25-1; abundance: -; j_gene: TRBJ2-7; d_gene: TRBD1; CDR3aa: CASSEWDRVHEQYF; CDR3nt: TGTGCCAGCAGTGAATGGGACAGGGTTCACGAGCAGTACTTC
v_gene: TRBV28; abundance: once; j_gene: TRBJ2-7; d_gene: -; CDR3aa: CASSFNAGQDSSYEQYF; CDR3nt: TGTGCCAGCAGTTTCAATGCCGGCCAGGATAGCTCCTACGAGCAGTACTTC
v_gene: TRBV2; abundance: once; j_gene: TRBJ2-5; d_gene: TRBD2; CDR3aa: CASTGLAAYF; CDR3nt: TGTGCCAGCACCGGACTAGCCGCCTACTTC
v_gene: TRBV7-9; abundance: -; j_gene: TRBJ1-2; d_gene: -; CDR3aa: CASSLVSANYGYTF; CDR3nt: TGTGCCAGCAGCTTAGTTTCGGCTAACTATGGCTACACCTTC
v_gene: TRBV7-9; abundance: -; j_gene: TRBJ1-3; d_gene: -; CDR3aa: CASSYPTIPGNTIYF; CDR3nt: TGTGCCAGCAGCTACCCGACCATTCCTGGAAACACCATATATTTT
v_gene: TRBV4-1; abundance: -; j_gene: TRBJ1-5; d_gene: TRBD1; CDR3aa: CASRRTGDHNQPQHF; CDR3nt: TGCGCCAGCAGACGAACAGGGGACCACAATCAGCCCCAGCATTTT
v_gene: TRBV25-1; abundance: -; j_gene: TRBJ1-1; d_gene: -; CDR3aa: CASSDLRNTEAFF; CDR3nt: TGTGCCAGCAGTGATTTAAGGAACACTGAAGCTTTCTTT
v_gene: TRBV2; abundance: -; j_gene: TRBJ2-7; d_gene: -; CDR3aa: CASRGTWGPYEQYF; CDR3nt: TGTGCCAGCAGGGGGACTTGGGGGCCCTACGAGCAGTACTTC
v_gene: TRBV27; abundance: -; j_gene: TRBJ2-2; d_gene: -; CDR3aa: CASSVGGGAAGELFF; CDR3nt: TGTGCCAGCTCCGTAGGGGGGGGCGCGGCCGGGGAGCTGTTTTTT
v_gene: TRBV6-5; abundance: -; j_gene: TRBJ2-5; d_gene: TRBD1; CDR3aa: CASSLTGEGETQYF; CDR3nt: TGTGCCAGCAGTTTGACAGGGGAAGGAGAGACCCAGTACTTC
v_gene: TRBV5-4; abundance: -; j_gene: TRBJ2-3; d_gene: TRBD2; CDR3aa: CASSWGLADSPSTDTQYF; CDR3nt: TGTGCCAGCAGCTGGGGACTAGCGGACTCCCCTAGCACAGATACGCAGTATTTT
v_gene: TRBV7-9; abundance: -; j_gene: TRBJ1-3; d_gene: TRBD1; CDR3aa: CASSIPGQGSSGNTIYF; CDR3nt: TGTGCCAGCAGCATCCCGGGACAGGGATCCTCTGGAAACACCATATATTTT
v_gene: TRBV7-8; abundance: -; j_gene: TRBJ2-2; d_gene: -; CDR3aa: CASSFLTGSEEDTGELFF; CDR3nt: TGTGCCAGCAGCTTTCTGACAGGATCGGAGGAGGACACCGGGGAGCTGTTTTTT
v_gene: TRBV28; abundance: -; j_gene: TRBJ2-1; d_gene: TRBD2; CDR3aa: CASYTLLAGFSGEQFF; CDR3nt: TGTGCCAGCTACACCTTACTAGCGGGATTCTCGGGTGAGCAGTTCTTC
v_gene: TRBV29-1; abundance: -; j_gene: TRBJ2-2; d_gene: TRBD2; CDR3aa: CSVGLADTGELFF; CDR3nt: TGCAGCGTTGGACTAGCGGACACCGGGGAGCTGTTTTTT
v_gene: TRBV28; abundance: -; j_gene: TRBJ1-5; d_gene: -; CDR3aa: CASRDYTGFVSQPQHF; CDR3nt: TGTGCCAGCAGGGACTATACAGGGTTTGTTTCTCAGCCCCAGCATTTT
v_gene: TRBV5-4; abundance: -; j_gene: TRBJ2-7; d_gene: TRBD1; CDR3aa: CASSGTRTGIGYEQYF; CDR3nt: TGTGCCAGCAGCGGAACCCGGACAGGGATTGGCTACGAGCAGTACTTC
v_gene: TRBV28; abundance: -; j_gene: TRBJ2-5; d_gene: TRBD2; CDR3aa: CASSLKGLAGGPRETQYF; CDR3nt: TGTGCCAGCAGTTTGAAGGGACTAGCGGGAGGGCCGCGTGAGACCCAGTACTTC
v_gene: TRBV4-1; abundance: -; j_gene: TRBJ2-5; d_gene: TRBD2; CDR3aa: CASSQPPGLAGVETQYF; CDR3nt: TGCGCCAGCAGCCAACCCCCCGGACTAGCGGGAGTAGAGACCCAGTACTTC
v_gene: TRBV9; abundance: -; j_gene: TRBJ1-4; d_gene: -; CDR3aa: CASSVGGATNEKLFF; CDR3nt: TGTGCCAGCAGCGTAGGCGGTGCAACTAATGAAAAACTGTTTTTT
v_gene: TRBV6-5; abundance: -; j_gene: TRBJ2-2; d_gene: TRBD1; CDR3aa: CASRDRGFYTGELFF; CDR3nt: TGTGCCAGCAGAGACAGGGGGTTTTACACCGGGGAGCTGTTTTTT
v_gene: TRBV25-1; abundance: -; j_gene: TRBJ2-7; d_gene: TRBD2; CDR3aa: CASLAGYEQYF; CDR3nt: TGTGCCAGTTTAGCGGGGTACGAGCAGTACTTC